The rows below give T cell receptor beta chains drawn from one sample of a study of control samples from healthy donors and cancer patients. Clones were read by immunoSEQ multiplex PCR, and TCRdb kept only the in-frame ones, dropping some. This sample has about 20,000 clones; around four fifths occur once, and the top ten carry about 31%. Sequencing was done on a sample of PBMCs. These receptors were collected from a woman aged 70-85 years with lung cancer. Both conserved end residues are part of each CDR3. The D gene is left open where the match is weak. Rows give clone size only sometimes, using once, few, many, or a class for an expanded clone.

cdr3_nt: TGTGCCACCAGTGATTCGGACGGGCGCGTGGACGAGCAGTACTTC
cdr3_aa: CATSDSDGRVDEQYF
j_call: TRBJ2-7
clone_size: .
v_call: TRBV24-1
d_call: .

cdr3_nt: TGTGCTAGTGTCTGGACTAGCGGGAGTATGAACAATGAGCAGTTCTTC
cdr3_aa: CASVWTSGSMNNEQFF
j_call: TRBJ2-1
clone_size: .
v_call: TRBV12-5
d_call: TRBD2

cdr3_nt: TGTGCCTGGGCCACAGGGAATGAGCAGTTCTTC
cdr3_aa: CAWATGNEQFF
j_call: TRBJ2-1
clone_size: .
v_call: TRBV30
d_call: .

cdr3_nt: TGTGCCAGCAGTGAAGGGGGCGGGACGGGACCTCGGGAACTGTTTTTT
cdr3_aa: CASSEGGGTGPRELFF
j_call: TRBJ1-4
clone_size: .
v_call: TRBV2
d_call: .

cdr3_nt: TGTGCCAGCAGCACTTACCCAAGGGGGGGCGACGATGAGCAGTTCTTC
cdr3_aa: CASSTYPRGGDDEQFF
j_call: TRBJ2-1
clone_size: .
v_call: TRBV6-2/TRBV6-3
d_call: .

cdr3_nt: TGTGCCAGCAGCTTGGAAGAGAACGAGCAGTACTTC
cdr3_aa: CASSLEENEQYF
j_call: TRBJ2-7
clone_size: .
v_call: TRBV5-5
d_call: .

cdr3_nt: TGCGCCAGCAGCTTCTCTGCGGGGGCGACCACAGATACGCAGTATTTT
cdr3_aa: CASSFSAGATTDTQYF
j_call: TRBJ2-3
clone_size: .
v_call: TRBV5-1
d_call: .

cdr3_nt: TGTGCCAGCAGTACGGACTATAACAATGAGCAGTTCTTC
cdr3_aa: CASSTDYNNEQFF
j_call: TRBJ2-1
clone_size: .
v_call: TRBV27
d_call: .

cdr3_nt: TGTGCCAGCGCTCGCGCAGGGGGCTTCTACGAGCAGTACTTC
cdr3_aa: CASARAGGFYEQYF
j_call: TRBJ2-7
clone_size: once
v_call: TRBV5-8
d_call: TRBD1

cdr3_nt: TGTGCCAGCAGACAATTACAGGGGGCGGGGGGGTATGAGCAGTTCTTC
cdr3_aa: CASRQLQGAGGYEQFF
j_call: TRBJ2-1
clone_size: .
v_call: TRBV28
d_call: .

cdr3_nt: TGTGCCAGCAGTACCCCCCGGGGATACGAGCAGTACTTC
cdr3_aa: CASSTPRGYEQYF
j_call: TRBJ2-7
clone_size: .
v_call: TRBV6-5
d_call: .

cdr3_nt: TGCGCCAGCAGCCAAGGACAGGGTTATGGCTACACCTTC
cdr3_aa: CASSQGQGYGYTF
j_call: TRBJ1-2
clone_size: once
v_call: TRBV4-3
d_call: TRBD1

cdr3_nt: TGTGCCAGCAGCGTTTCACAGGGGGGAGTCTATGGCTACACCTTC
cdr3_aa: CASSVSQGGVYGYTF
j_call: TRBJ1-2
clone_size: few
v_call: TRBV9
d_call: TRBD1

cdr3_nt: TGTGCCAGCAGCCAAGCCGGGTCGCATAATGAAAAACTGTTTTTT
cdr3_aa: CASSQAGSHNEKLFF
j_call: TRBJ1-4
clone_size: .
v_call: TRBV2
d_call: .

cdr3_nt: TGTGCCAGCAGCCAAGGATCCCTAGCGGGCCTAGCCAAAAACATTCAGTACTTC
cdr3_aa: CASSQGSLAGLAKNIQYF
j_call: TRBJ2-4
clone_size: .
v_call: TRBV14
d_call: TRBD2

cdr3_nt: TGTGCCAGCAGCCTTCTAGCGGGCACAGATACGCAGTATTTT
cdr3_aa: CASSLLAGTDTQYF
j_call: TRBJ2-3
clone_size: .
v_call: TRBV11-3
d_call: TRBD2

cdr3_nt: TGTGCCAGCAGCTTAGGGACAGGGGGTGGGGAAGAGACCCAGTACTTC
cdr3_aa: CASSLGTGGGEETQYF
j_call: TRBJ2-5
clone_size: .
v_call: TRBV13
d_call: TRBD1

cdr3_nt: TGCAGCGTTACTCATAATCTGAACACCGGGGAGCTGTTTTTT
cdr3_aa: CSVTHNLNTGELFF
j_call: TRBJ2-2
clone_size: .
v_call: TRBV29-1
d_call: .

cdr3_nt: TGTGCCAGCAGCTTGGTGGGACAGGGGAGGAACAATGAGCAGTTCTTC
cdr3_aa: CASSLVGQGRNNEQFF
j_call: TRBJ2-1
clone_size: .
v_call: TRBV5-4
d_call: TRBD1

cdr3_nt: TGTGCCAGCAGCTCGTCATGGGCGTCACCCCTCCACTTT
cdr3_aa: CASSSSWASPLHF
j_call: TRBJ1-6
clone_size: .
v_call: TRBV7-2
d_call: .

cdr3_nt: TGTGCCAGCAGTTACGGACAGCGAGGGTACACTGAAGCTTTCTTT
cdr3_aa: CASSYGQRGYTEAFF
j_call: TRBJ1-1
clone_size: .
v_call: TRBV6-5
d_call: .

cdr3_nt: TGTGCCAGCAGCGAGGGGGGAGGGGACCAAGAGACCCAGTACTTC
cdr3_aa: CASSEGGGDQETQYF
j_call: TRBJ2-5
clone_size: .
v_call: TRBV9
d_call: .

cdr3_nt: TGTGCCAGCAGGCCCGTCGGGGGGGAGCTGTTTTTT
cdr3_aa: CASRPVGGELFF
j_call: TRBJ2-2
clone_size: .
v_call: TRBV3-1/TRBV3-2
d_call: .